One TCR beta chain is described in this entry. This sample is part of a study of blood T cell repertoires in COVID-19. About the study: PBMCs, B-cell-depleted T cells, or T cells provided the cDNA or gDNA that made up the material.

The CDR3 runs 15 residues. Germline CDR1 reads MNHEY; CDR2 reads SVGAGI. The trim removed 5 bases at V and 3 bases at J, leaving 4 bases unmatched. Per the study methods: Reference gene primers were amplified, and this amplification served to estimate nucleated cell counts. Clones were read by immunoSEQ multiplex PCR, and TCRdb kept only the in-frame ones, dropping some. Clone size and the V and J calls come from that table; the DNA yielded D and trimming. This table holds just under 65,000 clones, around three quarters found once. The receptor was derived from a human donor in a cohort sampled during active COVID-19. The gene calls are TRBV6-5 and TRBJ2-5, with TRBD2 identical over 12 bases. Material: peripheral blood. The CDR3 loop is CASSTRLAGEETQYF. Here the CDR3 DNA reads TGTGCCAGCAGTACAAGACTAGCGGGGGAAGAGACCCAGTACTTC.